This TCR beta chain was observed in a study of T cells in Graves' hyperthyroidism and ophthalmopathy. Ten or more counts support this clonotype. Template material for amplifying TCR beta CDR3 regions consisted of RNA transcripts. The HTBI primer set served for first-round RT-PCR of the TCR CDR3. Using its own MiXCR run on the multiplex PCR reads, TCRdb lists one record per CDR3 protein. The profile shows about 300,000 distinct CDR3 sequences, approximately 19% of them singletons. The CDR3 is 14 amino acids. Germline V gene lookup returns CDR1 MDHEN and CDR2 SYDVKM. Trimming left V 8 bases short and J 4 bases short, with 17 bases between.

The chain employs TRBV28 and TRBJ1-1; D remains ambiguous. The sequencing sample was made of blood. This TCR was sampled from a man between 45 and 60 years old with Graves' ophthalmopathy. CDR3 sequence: CASRYLTGGTEAFF. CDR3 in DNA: TGTGCCAGCCGATATCTAACGGGAGGCACTGAAGCTTTCTTT.